The clone carrying this TCR beta chain has just a few counts. PCR involved 60 Vbeta and 13 Jbeta primers. This table comes from immunoSEQ multiplex PCR, and its TCRdb copy is limited to in-frame clones, with some not included. The table has hundreds of thousands of clones, 70% to 85% seen once. This sample was taken from a study of cytomegalovirus exposure and HLA in healthy donors. This CDR3 is 13 amino acids long. Per the germline V gene, CDR1 is MNHNY and CDR2 is SVGAGI (reference sequence). The V gene end was trimmed by 5 bases and the J gene end by 3 bases; junction bases not matched to a gene: 3.

The V and J genes are TRBV6-6 and TRBJ2-7, with TRBD1 matching 8 bases. Sequenced input: PBMCs. The sequence was obtained from a woman aged 40-49 years in good health and CMV-seronegative. CDR3 protein: CASSPTGGYEQYF. The CDR3 DNA follows: TGTGCCAGCAGTCCAACAGGGGGCTACGAGCAGTACTTC.